These 20 T cell receptor beta chains originate from one sample sequenced in a study of blood T cell dynamics during melanoma immunotherapy. Sequencing was performed with immunoSEQ multiplex PCR; in TCRdb, only in-frame clones are kept and a portion is missing. The sample gives some 14,000 clones, about nine tenths of which show up once; 5% to 6.5% is in the top ten. Stated time point: pre-treatment baseline. Sequenced here: blood, sampled from a patient treated with checkpoint blockade. The receptors come from a human donor with melanoma.

This chain links TRBV28 with TRBJ1-2, with TRBD1 identical over 9 bases. V was pared by 8 bases and J by 6 bases, with 13 bases of the junction left unmatched. The V gene's germline CDR1 is MDHEN and CDR2 SYDVKM. The CDR3 length is 15 residues. Here the CDR3 DNA reads TGTGCCAGCGGTATTGGGGACAGGGTAGGCGATGGCTACACCTTC. Amino acids: CASGIGDRVGDGYTF.

The chain is built from TRBV5-6 and TRBJ2-7; 8 bases fit TRBD1. This CDR3 spans 14 amino acids. Germline V gene data show CDR1 as SGHDT and CDR2 as YYEEEE. J lost 3 bases, V lost 3 bases, and 5 bases had no gene match. CDR3 DNA sequence: TGTGCCAGCAGCTCACCGGGACAGGTCTACGAGCAGTACTTC. Encoded protein: CASSSPGQVYEQYF.

The genes are TRBV19 and TRBJ2-3, with D perhaps TRBD1 or TRBD2 (5 bases each). Looked up from germline, CDR1 is LNHDA and CDR2 is SQIVND (reference sequence). The CDR3 length is 16 residues. V was cut by 3 bases and J by 5 bases, with 18 bases left in between. The CDR3 is CASSIGAGPKVDTQYF. DNA for the CDR3: TGTGCCAGTAGTATCGGGGCGGGCCCCAAGGTAGATACGCAGTATTTT.

This chain connects TRBV6-5 to TRBJ1-1, with D possibly being TRBD1 (6 bases). The V and J ends lost 1 base and 2 bases respectively, with 14 bases between them. Looked up from germline, CDR1 is MNHEY and CDR2 is SVGAGI. The CDR3 spans 16 residues. The CDR3 spells CASSYYREEANTEAFF. Here the CDR3 DNA reads TGTGCCAGCAGTTACTACAGGGAGGAAGCAAACACTGAAGCTTTCTTT.

This clone was seen only a few times. The gene calls are TRBV6-5 and TRBJ1-2, with D maybe TRBD1 (5 bases). CDR3 length: 14 residues. V dropped 7 bases and J dropped 7 bases, with 19 bases sitting between them. Germline V gives CDR1 MNHEY, CDR2 SVGAGI. The CDR3 DNA follows: TGTGCCAGCATCTCGGGGGGTGGTGGGGTTGGCTACACCTTC. Translated: CASISGGGGVGYTF.

V and J are TRBV7-2 and TRBJ2-3, with 13 positions matching TRBD2. The V segment lost 5 bases and the J segment 4 bases; nucleotides outside the gene matches: 3. Germline V lookup: CDR1 SGHTA, CDR2 FQGNSA. The CDR3 is 15 residues long. CDR3 in amino acids: CASSKLAGGADTQYF. CDR3 sequence (DNA): TGTGCCAGCAGCAAACTAGCGGGGGGGGCAGATACGCAGTATTTT.

The V gene is TRBV10-2, the J gene TRBJ2-5; D is ambiguous. The CDR3 is made up of 14 amino acids. Germline lookup yields CDR1 WSHSY and CDR2 SAAADI. V gave up 2 bases and J gave up 1 base, with 8 bases separating them. The CDR3 nucleotides are TGCGCCAGCAGTGAGGACTGGACCCAAGAGACCCAGTACTTC. It specifies CASSEDWTQETQYF.

The genes are TRBV5-1 and TRBJ2-2; 8 nucleotides agree with TRBD1. The V segment lost 4 bases and the J segment 1 base; nucleotides outside the gene matches: 3. CDR1 SGHRS and CDR2 YFSETQ come from the germline V gene. The CDR3 loop spans 15 amino acids. Here the CDR3 DNA reads TGCGCCAGCAGCCAGGGACAGGAGAACACCGGGGAGCTGTTTTTT. Its protein product is CASSQGQENTGELFF.

The chain employs TRBV5-1 and TRBJ1-2, with D possibly being TRBD1 (6 bases). In germline, CDR1 is SGHRS, CDR2 YFSETQ. The V gene lost 3 bases and the J gene lost 8 bases, with 14 bases spanning the gap. This CDR3 has 13 amino acids. The CDR3 reads CASSWAPGEGYTF. The CDR3 DNA reads as TGCGCCAGCAGCTGGGCTCCAGGGGAAGGCTACACCTTC.

The sample holds one count of this clone. The chain is built from TRBV6-5 and TRBJ1-1; no clear D gene. The CDR3 runs 15 residues. V was shortened by 5 bases and J by 0 bases, with 13 bases between the two germline ends. CDR1 and CDR2 (germline): MNHEY, SVGAGI. The CDR3 bases are TGTGCCAGCAGTCCGAACCCAGTCATGAACACTGAAGCTTTCTTT. It is translated as CASSPNPVMNTEAFF.

This rearrangement joins TRBV7-2 to TRBJ2-1, with D perhaps matching TRBD2 (7 bases). The CDR3 is 14 amino acids. The germline V and J ends were trimmed by 2 bases and 5 bases, with 10 bases remaining between them. Germline V gene lookup returns CDR1 SGHTA and CDR2 FQGNSA. CDR3 sequence reads: CASSLRGGNNEQFF. CDR3 DNA sequence: TGTGCCAGCAGCTTAAGGGGGGGCAACAATGAGCAGTTCTTC.

The CDR3, as DNA: TGTGCCAGCAGCTTAGGGGGACAGGGGACTATTGGCTACACCTTC. Encoded protein: CASSLGGQGTIGYTF. This rearrangement joins TRBV7-8 to TRBJ1-2, with 10 nucleotides matching TRBD1. The CDR3 has 15 amino acids. V shed 1 base, J shed 7 bases, and the junction held 6 bases outside the gene matches. CDR1 SGHVS and CDR2 FQNEAQ come from the germline V gene.

This clone was detected once. The chain has TRBV5-1 and TRBJ2-3; possible D gene TRBD1, 6 bases. The CDR3 length is 15 residues. V shed 0 bases and J shed 6 bases, with 14 bases lying between them. Germline V lookup: CDR1 SGHRS, CDR2 YFSETQ. CDR3 residues: CASSLATGRGDTQYF. The DNA of the CDR3 is TGCGCCAGCAGCTTGGCCACAGGGAGAGGGGATACGCAGTATTTT.

CDR3 amino acids: CASSSGAGQPISGANVLTF. As DNA, the CDR3 is TGTGCCAGTAGCAGCGGTGCGGGACAGCCTATCTCTGGGGCCAACGTCCTGACTTTC. The chain has TRBV19 and TRBJ2-6; possibly TRBD1 for D (7 bases). V lost 6 bases and J lost 0, with 21 bases in between. From germline, CDR1 is LNHDA and CDR2 SQIVND (reference sequence). The CDR3 loop spans 19 amino acids.

V usage is TRBV5-5 and J usage is TRBJ2-5, with 9 bases lining up with TRBD1. Looked up from germline, CDR1 is SGHKS and CDR2 is YYEKEE (reference sequence). CDR3 length: 14 amino acids. Germline trimming cut 7 bases from V and 5 bases from J; bases unmatched to any gene: 9. In nucleotides, the CDR3 is TGTGCCAGCTTGGGACAGGGCCGAGGCGAGACCCAGTACTTC. Residues: CASLGQGRGETQYF. The entire variable domain, with the rest obtained from reference TRBV5-5 and TRBJ2-5, is as follows: DAGVTQSPTHLIKTRGQQVTLRCSPISGHKSVSWYQQVLGQGPQFIFQYYEKEERGRGNFPDRFSARQFPNYSSELNVNALLLGDSALYLCASLGQGRGETQYFGPGTRLLVL.

The chain uses TRBV7-2 and TRBJ2-1; D remains unclear. Trimming removed 0 bases from V and 9 bases from J, with 6 bases in between. The germline V gene has CDR1 SGHTA and CDR2 FQGNSA. The CDR3 loop spans 12 amino acids. CDR3 sequence: CASSLALGEQFF. DNA for the CDR3: TGTGCCAGCAGCTTAGCATTGGGTGAGCAGTTCTTC.

The chain employs TRBV14 and TRBJ2-3; the match to TRBD1 covers 7 bases. Germline CDR1 and CDR2: SGHDN and FVKESK. With V trimmed by 5 bases and J by 5 bases, 10 bases remained unmatched. The CDR3 length is 15 residues. CDR3 sequence reads: CASSARDRLLDTQYF. CDR3 DNA sequence: TGTGCCAGCAGCGCCCGGGACAGACTTTTAGATACGCAGTATTTT.

CDR3 coding DNA: TGTGCCAGCAGGATGGACAGTGACCATAAGGATGAGCAGTTCTTC. This sequence encodes CASRMDSDHKDEQFF. J is TRBJ2-1 and V is TRBV5-4; D is possibly TRBD1 (6 bases). Germline V lookup: CDR1 SGHNT, CDR2 YYREEE (reference sequence). Between the trimmed V and J ends, which lost 5 bases and 8 bases, there was a span of 20 bases. The CDR3 is 15 residues long.

V is TRBV7-9 and J is TRBJ2-6, with unresolved D. From germline, CDR1 is SEHNR and CDR2 FQNEAQ (reference sequence). This CDR3 has 15 residues. Trimming took off 4 bases at V and 0 bases at J, with 7 bases between the two ends. CDR3 sequence (DNA): TGTGCCAGCAGCTCCGGATCCTCTGGGGCCAACGTCCTGACTTTC. As protein: CASSSGSSGANVLTF.

A single count supports this clone. The chain carries TRBV9 and TRBJ2-3, with D possibly being TRBD1 or TRBD2 (5 bases each). The CDR3 contains 13 residues. V was clipped by 3 bases and J by 5 bases, with 10 bases between them. Per germline, CDR1 SGDLS and CDR2 YYNGEE. CDR3 residues: CASSGRDQDTQYF. CDR3 in DNA: TGTGCCAGCAGCGGCCGGGACCAAGATACGCAGTATTTT.